The 26 T cell receptor beta chains below all came from one sample that was sequenced in a study of blood T cell repertoires in COVID-19. Data came from immunoSEQ multiplex PCR; TCRdb stores just in-frame clones and leaves some out. The sample includes about 210,000 clones, 89% seen only once; the top ten take around 4.8%. The sample consisted of peripheral blood. Receptors originate from a woman between 40 and 50 years old with acute or convalescent COVID-19.

The V gene is TRBV9, the J gene TRBJ1-4; D is perhaps TRBD1 (6 bases). V lost 0 bases and J 7 bases, leaving 16 bases between the germline ends. In germline, CDR1 is SGDLS, CDR2 YYNGEE. The CDR3 is made up of 16 amino acids. CDR3 in DNA: TGTGCCAGCAGCGTAGAATCAGGGGATAGGGGTGAAAAACTGTTTTTT. Protein product: CASSVESGDRGEKLFF.

The chain uses TRBV11-3 and TRBJ2-1, with TRBD2 matching over 12 bases. This CDR3 region has 18 residues. CDR1 and CDR2 from the germline V gene are SGHNT and YENEEA. The junction had 6 bases not matched to a gene; V was cut back by 1 base and J by 2 bases. CDR3 sequence: CASSLARTSGDPYNEQFF. In nucleotides, the CDR3 is TGTGCCAGCAGCTTAGCTCGGACTAGCGGGGACCCCTACAATGAGCAGTTCTTC.

V and J are TRBV11-2 and TRBJ2-5; TRBD1 agrees at 9 bases. The V and J ends lost 5 bases and 2 bases, in that order; junction bases with no gene match: 9. CDR3 length: 16 residues. Germline loops: CDR1 SGHAT, CDR2 FQNNGV. CDR3 nucleotide sequence: TGTGCCAGCAGCCCCACGGACAGGGGAGGTCAAGAGACCCAGTACTTC. Translation: CASSPTDRGGQETQYF.

J is TRBJ1-4 and V is TRBV7-9; D perhaps matches TRBD1 (5 bases). Trimming took off 5 bases at V and 3 bases at J, with 19 bases between the two ends. This CDR3 has 17 amino acids. The germline V gene has CDR1 SEHNR and CDR2 FQNEAQ (reference sequence). DNA of the CDR3: TGTGCCAGCAGCCTACTTGGGGGGGGAAAGGCTAATGAAAAACTGTTTTTT. Amino acid sequence: CASSLLGGGKANEKLFF. Drawing the rest from reference TRBV7-9 and TRBJ1-4, the complete variable domain is DTGVSQNPRHKITKRGQNVTFRCDPISEHNRLYWYRQTLGQGPEFLTYFQNEAQLEKSRLLSDRFSAERPKGSFSTLEIQRTEQGDSAMYLCASSLLGGGKANEKLFFGSGTQLSVL.

A remark on this clone: This specimen includes other DNA sequences encoding the same CDR3. The genes are TRBV10-3 and TRBJ1-5, with D tentatively TRBD1 (5 bases). CDR3 length equals 16 residues. Trimming cost V 0 bases and J 0 bases, with 9 bases left between them. Per germline, CDR1 ENHRY and CDR2 SYGVKD. The CDR3 sequence: CAISESGQGSNQPQHF. CDR3 nucleotides: TGTGCCATCAGTGAGTCTGGCCAGGGTAGCAATCAGCCCCAGCATTTT.

The rearrangement links TRBV15 to TRBJ1-1; no reliable D call. The CDR3 length is 14 residues. In germline, CDR1 is LNHNV, CDR2 YYDKDF (reference sequence). The V and J ends lost 0 bases and 4 bases respectively, with 9 bases between them. CDR3 loop: CATSREEGTTEAFF. Written as DNA, the CDR3 is TGTGCCACCAGCAGAGAGGAGGGCACCACTGAAGCTTTCTTT.

The chain couples TRBV9 to TRBJ2-2, with 9 positions matching TRBD1. Germline V gives CDR1 SGDLS, CDR2 YYNGEE. This CDR3 has 15 residues. With 2 bases clipped from V and 6 bases from J, the junction kept 5 bases outside the gene matches. The CDR3 sequence is CASSVGQGTAGELFF. The CDR3 bases are TGTGCCAGCAGCGTTGGACAGGGGACGGCCGGGGAGCTGTTTTTT.

This clone was observed a handful of times. The genes are TRBV6-4 and TRBJ1-2, with 7 bases fitting TRBD1. Germline assignment: CDR1 MRHNA and CDR2 SNTAGT. Trimming at V came to 6 bases and at J to 2 bases, leaving 9 bases not matched to a gene. The CDR3 sequence is 15 residues long. The DNA for the CDR3 is TGTGCCAGCAGACAACAGGGGAATCTCAACTATGGCTACACCTTC. It specifies CASRQQGNLNYGYTF.

The chain employs TRBV20-1 and TRBJ2-3, with TRBD1 as a possible D gene (5 bases). CDR1 is DFQATT and CDR2 is SNEGSKA in the germline V gene (reference sequence). There are 17 residues in the CDR3. V lost 3 bases and J 3 bases, leaving 22 bases between the germline ends. The CDR3 is CSASLTGPDPITDTQYF. The DNA of the CDR3 is TGCAGTGCTAGTCTAACAGGACCCGACCCAATTACAGATACGCAGTATTTT.

This chain uses TRBV4-2 with TRBJ1-5; D call uncertain. CDR1 LGHNA and CDR2 YNFKEQ come from the germline V gene. CDR3 length equals 15 residues. Trimming shortened V by 3 bases and J by 3 bases, and 12 bases separated the two germline ends. CDR3 residues: CASSQNNGDNQPQHF. The CDR3 bases are TGTGCCAGCAGCCAGAACAACGGGGACAATCAGCCCCAGCATTTT.

The V call is TRBV12-3 or TRBV12-4, the J call TRBJ1-2; D not certain. The V gene lost 5 bases and the J gene lost 12 bases, with 13 bases spanning the gap. The CDR3 extends over 11 amino acids. The CDR3 sequence: CASSTRHFHTF. The CDR3 DNA is TGTGCCAGCAGTACCCGACATTTCCACACCTTC.

This clone is a singleton in its sample. V and J are TRBV6-5 and TRBJ1-5, with a tentative D call TRBD1 (6 bases). This CDR3 is built from 15 residues. The ends were cut back, 0 bases at V and 4 bases at J, with 10 bases in the middle. Germline V CDR1 and CDR2: MNHEY, SVGAGI. As DNA, the CDR3 is TGTGCCAGCAGTTACTCGGTCAGGGGTAATCAGCCCCAGCATTTT. This codes for CASSYSVRGNQPQHF.

This clone showed up just a few times. The V call is TRBV9, the J call TRBJ1-3, with a tentative D call TRBD1 (6 bases). Per germline, CDR1 SGDLS and CDR2 YYNGEE. V dropped 0 bases and J dropped 0 bases, with 13 bases sitting between them. This CDR3 spans 17 amino acids. The CDR3 here is CASSVDFGQSSGNTIYF. CDR3 bases: TGTGCCAGCAGCGTAGATTTTGGACAGTCCTCTGGAAACACCATATATTTT. Based on the CDR3 plus reference TRBV9 and TRBJ1-3, the full variable domain is DSGVTQTPKHLITATGQRVTLRCSPRSGDLSVYWYQQSLDQGLQFLIQYYNGEERAKGNILERFSAQQFPDLHSELNLSSLELGDSALYFCASSVDFGQSSGNTIYFGEGSWLTVV.

The genes are TRBV9 and TRBJ2-3, with D tentatively TRBD2 (5 bases). V was pared by 3 bases and J by 2 bases, with 13 bases between. CDR1 and CDR2 (germline): SGDLS, YYNGEE. The CDR3 sequence is 15 residues long. Written as DNA, the CDR3 is TGTGCCAGCAGCGCGGTAGGAGGCAACACAGATACGCAGTATTTT. This translates into CASSAVGGNTDTQYF.

J is TRBJ1-2 and V is TRBV4-1; 7 positions agree with TRBD1. After removal of 3 bases from V and 4 bases from J, the junction contained 23 bases not matched to a gene. Germline CDR1 MGHRA, CDR2 YSYEKL. The CDR3 runs to 20 residues. CDR3 nucleotide sequence: TGCGCCAGCAGCCACCCGGAAGGTTTAGACAGGGACCGAGCAGGCTATGGCTACACCTTC. This encodes CASSHPEGLDRDRAGYGYTF.

V and J are TRBV6-5 and TRBJ1-1; D is undetermined. Germline V CDR1 and CDR2: MNHEY, SVGAGI. Between the trimmed V and J ends, which lost 6 bases and 0 bases, there was a span of 8 bases. This CDR3 is built from 13 residues. The CDR3 DNA reads TGTGCCAGCAGCTCGACAATGAACACTGAAGCTTTCTTT. Protein: CASSSTMNTEAFF.

V and J are TRBV30 and TRBJ1-1; 11 positions agree with TRBD1. This CDR3 spans 16 amino acids. J gave up 2 bases and V 4 bases, and 9 bases lay outside the gene matches. In germline, CDR1 is GTSNPN, CDR2 SVGIG (reference sequence). CDR3: CAWTKSGTGGNTEAFF. CDR3 DNA: TGTGCCTGGACCAAATCCGGGACAGGGGGAAACACTGAAGCTTTCTTT.

This chain connects TRBV9 to TRBJ2-5; maybe TRBD1 (6 bases). Per germline, CDR1 SGDLS and CDR2 YYNGEE. The CDR3 is 13 amino acids. V lost 0 bases and J lost 5, with 8 bases in between. CDR3 DNA sequence: TGTGCCAGCAGCGTAGAAGGGGGTGAGACCCAGTACTTC. Translation gives CASSVEGGETQYF.

The genes are TRBV7-3 and TRBJ2-2, with D tentatively TRBD1 (5 bases). The V gene lost 2 bases and the J gene lost 0 bases, with 7 bases spanning the gap. Per the germline V gene, CDR1 is SGHTA and CDR2 is FQGTGA. This CDR3 is 15 amino acids long. The CDR3 sequence: CASSLSGSNTGELFF. CDR3 DNA sequence: TGTGCCAGCAGCTTATCAGGGTCGAACACCGGGGAGCTGTTTTTT.

For this clone: Germline and junction disagree at one end, which may indicate a read error. This chain links TRBV7-3 with TRBJ2-3, with D uncertain. The CDR3 totals 13 residues. Germline V gives CDR1 SGHTA, CDR2 FQGTGA. CDR3 DNA sequence: TGTGCCAGCAGTCAAAGTAGCAGAGATACGCAGTATTTT. This translates into CASSQSSRDTQYF.

The J gene is TRBJ1-6, the V gene TRBV21-1; the table's D call, TRBD1, was not checked against the DNA. TRBV21-1 is labeled a pseudogene. This CDR3 is built from 13 residues. The CDR3 is CASSATQGPPLHF. DNA for the CDR3: TGTGCCAGCAGCGCCACCCAGGGTCCACCCCTCCACTTT.

V is TRBV9 and J is TRBJ1-2; 10 nucleotides match TRBD1. Germline loops: CDR1 SGDLS, CDR2 YYNGEE. V shed 5 bases, J shed 4 bases, and the junction held 5 bases outside the gene matches. The CDR3 is 14 residues long. In nucleotides, the CDR3 is TGTGCCAGCAGGGGGGGACAGGGGCTCTATGGCTACACCTTC. It is translated as CASRGGQGLYGYTF.

Here the CDR3 reads CASSAQRDTEAFF. The CDR3, as DNA: TGTGCCAGTAGTGCCCAGAGGGACACTGAAGCTTTCTTT. This rearrangement joins TRBV19 to TRBJ1-1; D gene uncertain. The CDR3 sequence is 13 residues long. With 5 bases removed from V and 3 bases from J, the gap between germline ends came to 10 bases. CDR1 is LNHDA and CDR2 is SQIVND in the germline V gene (reference sequence).

The chain employs TRBV2 and TRBJ1-5, with a possible D match to TRBD1 (5 bases). The CDR3 runs to 13 residues. Germline CDR1 SNHLY, CDR2 FYNNEI. The CDR3 DNA reads as TGTGCTTCGACAGTCTATAGCAATCAGCCCCAGCATTTT. This gives the protein CASTVYSNQPQHF.

The chain joins TRBV3-1 (or the pseudogene TRBV3-2) to TRBJ2-1, with a weak D call TRBD2 (6 bases). The CDR3 is made up of 14 amino acids. Germline values: CDR1 LGHDT, CDR2 YNNKEL (reference sequence). The ends were cut back, 7 bases at V and 2 bases at J, with 12 bases in the middle. CDR3 sequence: CASISGGAYNEQFF. Written as DNA, the CDR3 is TGTGCCAGCATCTCCGGCGGGGCCTACAATGAGCAGTTCTTC.

J is TRBJ2-2 and V is TRBV30, with no clear D. The germline V and J ends were trimmed by 1 base and 8 bases, with 8 bases remaining between them. The CDR3 consists of 12 residues. Per germline, CDR1 GTSNPN and CDR2 SVGIG (reference sequence). CDR3 bases: TGTGCCTGGAGTGCCGGTTCTGGGGAGCTGTTTTTT. Translated, it gives CAWSAGSGELFF.